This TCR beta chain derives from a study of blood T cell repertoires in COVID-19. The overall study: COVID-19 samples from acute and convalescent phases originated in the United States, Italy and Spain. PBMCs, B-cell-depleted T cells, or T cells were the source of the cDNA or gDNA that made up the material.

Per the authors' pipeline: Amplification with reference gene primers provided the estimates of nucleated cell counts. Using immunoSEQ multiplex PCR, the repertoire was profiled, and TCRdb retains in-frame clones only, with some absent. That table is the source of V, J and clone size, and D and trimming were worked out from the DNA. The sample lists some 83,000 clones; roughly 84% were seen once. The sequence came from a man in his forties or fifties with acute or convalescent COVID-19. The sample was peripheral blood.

In nucleotides, the CDR3 is TGTGCCTGGAGTGCCAGGCGACAGGGTCCTAACTATGGCTACACCTTC. Protein product: CAWSARRQGPNYGYTF. The chain recombines TRBV30 with TRBJ1-2; 7 positions match TRBD1. The V gene's germline CDR1 is GTSNPN and CDR2 SVGIG (reference sequence). The CDR3 totals 16 residues. V gave up 1 base and J gave up 0 bases; unmatched junction bases: 8. The full variable domain, in which reference TRBV30 and TRBJ1-2 provide the parts outside the CDR3, is SQTIHQWPATLVQPVGSPLSLECTVEGTSNPNLYWYRQAAGRGLQLLFYSVGIGQISSEVPQNLSASRPQDRQFILSSKKLLLSDSGFYLCAWSARRQGPNYGYTFGSGTRLTVV.